Below are 5 T cell receptor beta chains sequenced from a single sample in a study of cytomegalovirus exposure and HLA in healthy donors. The PCR had 60 Vbeta and 13 Jbeta primers. Produced via immunoSEQ multiplex PCR; TCRdb's table is partial and in-frame only. This repertoire shows 150,000 to 200,000 clones, about four fifths found once; its top ten account for roughly 14%. Sequenced input: PBMCs. Source of these receptors: a woman aged 25-40 years in good health and CMV-seropositive.

The CDR3 DNA is TGTGCCAGCAGCCTCAGCGGGAGTGGCACCTACGAGCAGTACTTC. It translates to CASSLSGSGTYEQYF. The genes are TRBV14 and TRBJ2-7; 8 bases match TRBD2. Germline V lookup: CDR1 SGHDN, CDR2 FVKESK. The CDR3 loop spans 15 amino acids. V shed 4 bases and J 2 bases; nucleotides not matched to a gene: 7.

This clone was seen a handful of times. The chain uses TRBV30 and TRBJ1-4; D call uncertain. Trimming pared 6 bases from V and 7 bases from J, leaving 9 bases between. The germline V gene has CDR1 GTSNPN and CDR2 SVGIG (reference sequence). This CDR3 region has 11 residues. CDR3 amino acids: CACRSLEKLFF. CDR3 DNA sequence: TGTGCCTGCAGATCTCTTGAAAAACTGTTTTTT.

The rearrangement joins TRBV27 to TRBJ1-1; D is ambiguous. The V gene's germline CDR1 is MNHEY and CDR2 SMNVEV (reference sequence). The ends were cut back, 5 bases at V and 5 bases at J, with 12 bases in the middle. CDR3 length equals 13 residues. The CDR3 is CASSIAVGTEAFF. The CDR3 region has the DNA TGTGCCAGCAGTATAGCGGTTGGGACTGAAGCTTTCTTT.

In this sample, this clone turned up a few times. This CDR3 is CASSTQSRTGETQYF. In nucleotides, the CDR3 is TGTGCCAGCAGCACACAATCGAGGACAGGGGAGACCCAGTACTTC. The V call is TRBV11-2, the J call TRBJ2-5; 8 bases fit TRBD1. The CDR3 is made up of 15 amino acids. The V gene's germline CDR1 is SGHAT and CDR2 FQNNGV. With 5 bases clipped from V and 5 bases from J, the junction kept 10 bases outside the gene matches.

The CDR3 is CASRVTGQGAYEQYF. In nucleotides, the CDR3 is TGTGCCAGCAGAGTTACCGGACAGGGGGCATACGAGCAGTACTTC. The J gene is TRBJ2-7, the V gene TRBV11-2; 11 bases fit TRBD1. This CDR3 spans 15 amino acids. The germline CDR1 and CDR2 sequences are SGHAT and FQNNGV. Unmatched junction bases numbered 8, after V lost 6 bases and J lost 4 bases.